Sequencing of this T cell receptor (beta chain) was carried out in a study of blood T cell repertoires in COVID-19. This clone was recorded once. The CDR3 totals 16 residues. Germline V gene sequence: CDR1 LNHDA, CDR2 SQIVND (reference sequence). Trimming removed 6 bases from V and 1 base from J; junction bases left unmatched: 9. Generated by immunoSEQ multiplex PCR, the TCRdb table keeps only in-frame clones and is missing some. The sample comprises around 270,000 clones, 88% of which are singletons, and over 3% rests with the top ten. The chain combines TRBV19 with TRBJ1-5; 7 nucleotides match TRBD1. Sequenced material: PBMCs or T cells enriched from blood (not recorded which). The clonotype comes from a middle-aged woman who had been exposed to COVID-19. CDR3 nucleotides: TGTGCCAGTAGGGACTCCGGGACAGTGAGCAATCAGCCCCAGCATTTT. Its protein is CASRDSGTVSNQPQHF.